This T cell receptor (beta chain) was identified in a study of Graves' ophthalmopathy and Graves' hyperthyroidism. Overall study findings and caveats: Ophthalmopathy progression cases were predicted by the model with 70% to 71% sensitivity and almost 75% specificity. Ophthalmopathy cases were distinguished from stable hyperthyroidism by a 13-signature model, reaching about 90% sensitivity and around 80% specificity.

This clonotype was seen only a few times. Antigen: not known. One junction end does not reproduce the germline sequence, and a read error may be involved. Cases classed as stable hyperthyroidism had no ophthalmopathy within 18 months of follow-up. What supplied the PBMCs was about 10 ml of fresh peripheral blood. Amplification of the TCR beta CDR3 regions used RNA transcripts (as template). HTBI primers were employed in first-round RT-PCR, then a second-round multiplex PCR followed. TCRdb reanalysed the multiplex PCR reads using MiXCR and keeps one entry per CDR3 protein. The sample has some 350,000 distinct CDR3 sequences, roughly 15% seen once; the top ten hold 2% to 2.5%. This CDR3 comprises 19 residues. From germline, CDR1 is MNHEY and CDR2 SVGEGT.

The chain recombines TRBV6-2 or TRBV6-3 with TRBJ2-2; 14 bases map to TRBD2. Sample: peripheral blood. This sequence was found in an adult woman with stable Graves' hyperthyroidism. The CDR3: CASRGLSGLAGENTGELFF. CDR3 nucleotide sequence: TGTGCCAGCAGAGGACTTTCGGGACTAGCGGGGGAGAACACCGGAGAGCTGTTTTTT.